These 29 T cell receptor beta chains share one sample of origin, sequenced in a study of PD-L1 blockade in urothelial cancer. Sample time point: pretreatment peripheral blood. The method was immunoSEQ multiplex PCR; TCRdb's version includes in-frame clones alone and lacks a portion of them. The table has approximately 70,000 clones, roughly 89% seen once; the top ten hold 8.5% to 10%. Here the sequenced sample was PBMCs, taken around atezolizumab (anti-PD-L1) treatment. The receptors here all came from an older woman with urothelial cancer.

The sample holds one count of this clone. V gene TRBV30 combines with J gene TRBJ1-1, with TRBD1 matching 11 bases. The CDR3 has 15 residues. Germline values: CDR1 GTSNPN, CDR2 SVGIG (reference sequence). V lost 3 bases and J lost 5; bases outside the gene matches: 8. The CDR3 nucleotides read TGTGCCTGGAGGGACAGGGGGCGCTTGGGAACTGAAGCTTTCTTT. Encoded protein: CAWRDRGRLGTEAFF.

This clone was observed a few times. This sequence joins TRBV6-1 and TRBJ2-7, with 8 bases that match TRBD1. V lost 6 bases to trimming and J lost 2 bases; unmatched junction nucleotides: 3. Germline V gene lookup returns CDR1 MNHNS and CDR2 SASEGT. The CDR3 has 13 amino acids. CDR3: CASRWTGTYEQYF. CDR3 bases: TGTGCCAGCAGATGGACAGGGACCTACGAGCAGTACTTC.

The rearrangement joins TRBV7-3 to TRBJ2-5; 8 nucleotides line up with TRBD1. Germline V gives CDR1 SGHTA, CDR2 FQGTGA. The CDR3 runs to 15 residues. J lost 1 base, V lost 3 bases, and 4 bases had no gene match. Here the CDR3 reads CASSFGTGRQETQYF. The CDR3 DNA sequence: TGTGCCAGCAGCTTCGGGACAGGACGCCAAGAGACCCAGTACTTC.

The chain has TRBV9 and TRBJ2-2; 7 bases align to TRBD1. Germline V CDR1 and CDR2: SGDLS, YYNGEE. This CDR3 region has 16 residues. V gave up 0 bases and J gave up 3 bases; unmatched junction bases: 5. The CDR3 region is CASSVGTGAHTGELFF. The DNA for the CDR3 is TGTGCCAGCAGCGTAGGAACAGGGGCACACACCGGGGAGCTGTTTTTT.

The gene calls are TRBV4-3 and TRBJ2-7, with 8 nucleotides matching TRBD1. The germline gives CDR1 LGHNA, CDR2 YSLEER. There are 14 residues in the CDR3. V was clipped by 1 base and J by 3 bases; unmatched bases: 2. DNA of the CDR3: TGCGCCAGCAGCCAAGGGACAGGGTTCTACGAGCAGTACTTC. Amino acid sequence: CASSQGTGFYEQYF.

The CDR3 region is CASSLGGMNTEAFF. In DNA, the CDR3 is TGTGCCAGCAGCTTAGGAGGCATGAACACTGAAGCTTTCTTT. This rearrangement joins TRBV11-2 to TRBJ1-1; D ambiguous. Trimming left V 1 base short and J 0 bases short, with 6 bases between. Per the germline V gene, CDR1 is SGHAT and CDR2 is FQNNGV. The CDR3 has 14 amino acids.

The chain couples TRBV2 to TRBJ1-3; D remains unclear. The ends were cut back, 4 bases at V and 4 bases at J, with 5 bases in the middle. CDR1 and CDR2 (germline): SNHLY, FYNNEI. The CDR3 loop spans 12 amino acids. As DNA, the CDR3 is TGTGCCAGCAGTGTAATAGGAAACACCATATATTTT. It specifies CASSVIGNTIYF.

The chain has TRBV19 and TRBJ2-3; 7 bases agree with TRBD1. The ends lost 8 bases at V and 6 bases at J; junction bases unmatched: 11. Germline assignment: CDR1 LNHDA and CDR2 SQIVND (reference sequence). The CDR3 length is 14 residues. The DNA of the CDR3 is TGTGCCAGTGCCCGGGGACAGCGCGGGGATACGCAGTATTTT. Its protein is CASARGQRGDTQYF.

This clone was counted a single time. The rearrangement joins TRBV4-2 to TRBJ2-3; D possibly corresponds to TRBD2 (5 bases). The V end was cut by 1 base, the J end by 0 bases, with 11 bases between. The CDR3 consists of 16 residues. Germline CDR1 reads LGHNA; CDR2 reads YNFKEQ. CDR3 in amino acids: CASSQVRSGSTDTQYF. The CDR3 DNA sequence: TGTGCCAGCAGCCAAGTTCGGTCGGGGAGCACAGATACGCAGTATTTT.

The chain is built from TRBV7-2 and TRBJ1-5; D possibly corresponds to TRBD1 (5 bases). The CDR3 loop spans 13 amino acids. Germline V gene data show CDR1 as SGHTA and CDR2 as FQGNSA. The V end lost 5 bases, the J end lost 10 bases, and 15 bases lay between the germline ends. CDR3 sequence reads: CASSTQGIQPQHF. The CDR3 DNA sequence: TGTGCCAGCAGCACTCAGGGAATCCAACCCCAGCATTTT.

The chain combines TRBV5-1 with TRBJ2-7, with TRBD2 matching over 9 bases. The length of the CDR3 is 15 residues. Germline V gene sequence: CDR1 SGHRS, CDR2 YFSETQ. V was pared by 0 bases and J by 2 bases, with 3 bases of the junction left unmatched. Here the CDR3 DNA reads TGCGCCAGCAGCTTGGTTGCGGGAGGGGCCTACGAGCAGTACTTC. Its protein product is CASSLVAGGAYEQYF. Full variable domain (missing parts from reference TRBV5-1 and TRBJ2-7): KAGVTQTPRYLIKTRGQQVTLSCSPISGHRSVSWYQQTPGQGLQFLFEYFSETQRNKGNFPGRFSGRQFSNSRSEMNVSTLELGDSALYLCASSLVAGGAYEQYFGPGTRLTVT.

The CDR3 reads CAWSDPRFTYEQYF. CDR3 nucleotides: TGTGCCTGGAGTGATCCCCGGTTTACCTACGAGCAGTACTTC. The rearrangement links TRBV30 to TRBJ2-7, with D unresolved. The CDR3 is made up of 14 amino acids. Between the trimmed V and J ends, which lost 1 base and 2 bases, there was a span of 12 bases. The V gene's germline CDR1 is GTSNPN and CDR2 SVGIG (reference sequence).

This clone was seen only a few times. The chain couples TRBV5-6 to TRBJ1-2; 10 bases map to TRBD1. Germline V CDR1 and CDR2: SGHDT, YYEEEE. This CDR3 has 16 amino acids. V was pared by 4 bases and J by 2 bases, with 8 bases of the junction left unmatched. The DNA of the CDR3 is TGTGCCAGCAGCCCAACCCGGGGACAGGGGAACTATGGCTACACCTTC. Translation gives CASSPTRGQGNYGYTF.

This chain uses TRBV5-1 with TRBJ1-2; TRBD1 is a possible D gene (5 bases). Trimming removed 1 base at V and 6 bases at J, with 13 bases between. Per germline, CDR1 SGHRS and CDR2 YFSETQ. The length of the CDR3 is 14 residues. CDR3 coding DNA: TGCGCCAGCAGCTTGTTACTCGGGGGGGATGGCTACACCTTC. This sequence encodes CASSLLLGGDGYTF.

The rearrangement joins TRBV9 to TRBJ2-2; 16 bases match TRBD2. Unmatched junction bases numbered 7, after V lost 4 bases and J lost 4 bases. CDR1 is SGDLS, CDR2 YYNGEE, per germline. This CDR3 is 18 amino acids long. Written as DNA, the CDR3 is TGTGCCAGCAGCCCCCTGGGGACTAGCGGGGGGGGCACCGGGGAGCTGTTTTTT. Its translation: CASSPLGTSGGGTGELFF. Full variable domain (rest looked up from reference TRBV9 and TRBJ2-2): DSGVTQTPKHLITATGQRVTLRCSPRSGDLSVYWYQQSLDQGLQFLIQYYNGEERAKGNILERFSAQQFPDLHSELNLSSLELGDSALYFCASSPLGTSGGGTGELFFGEGSRLTVL.

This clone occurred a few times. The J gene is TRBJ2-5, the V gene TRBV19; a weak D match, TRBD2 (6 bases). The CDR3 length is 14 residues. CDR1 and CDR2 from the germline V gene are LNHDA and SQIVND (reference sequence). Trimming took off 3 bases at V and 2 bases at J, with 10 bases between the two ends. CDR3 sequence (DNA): TGTGCCAGTAGTATCCTAGCGATGCAAGAGACCCAGTACTTC. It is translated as CASSILAMQETQYF.

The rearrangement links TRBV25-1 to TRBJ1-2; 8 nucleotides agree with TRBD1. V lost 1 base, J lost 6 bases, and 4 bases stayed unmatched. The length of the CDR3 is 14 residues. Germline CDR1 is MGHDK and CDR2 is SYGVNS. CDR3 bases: TGTGCCAGCAGTGAATTCACAGGGGGGAATGGCTACACCTTC. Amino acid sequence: CASSEFTGGNGYTF.

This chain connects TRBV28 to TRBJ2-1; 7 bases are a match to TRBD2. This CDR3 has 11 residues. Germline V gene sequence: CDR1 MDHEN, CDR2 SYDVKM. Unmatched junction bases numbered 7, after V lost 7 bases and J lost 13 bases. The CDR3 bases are TGTGCCAGCATCTCGGGAGGCCGACAGTTCTTC. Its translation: CASISGGRQFF.

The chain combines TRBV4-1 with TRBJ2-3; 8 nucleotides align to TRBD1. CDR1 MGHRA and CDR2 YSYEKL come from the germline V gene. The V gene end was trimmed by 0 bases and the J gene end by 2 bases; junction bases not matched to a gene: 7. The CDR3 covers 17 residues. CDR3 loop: CASSQEVGQGATDTQYF. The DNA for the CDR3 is TGCGCCAGCAGCCAAGAAGTCGGGCAGGGGGCCACAGATACGCAGTATTTT.

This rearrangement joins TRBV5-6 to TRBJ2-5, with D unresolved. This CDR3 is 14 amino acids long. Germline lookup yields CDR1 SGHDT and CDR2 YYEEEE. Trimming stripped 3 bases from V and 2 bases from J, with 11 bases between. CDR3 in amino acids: CASSSTLAQETQYF. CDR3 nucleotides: TGTGCCAGCAGCTCAACATTGGCTCAAGAGACCCAGTACTTC.

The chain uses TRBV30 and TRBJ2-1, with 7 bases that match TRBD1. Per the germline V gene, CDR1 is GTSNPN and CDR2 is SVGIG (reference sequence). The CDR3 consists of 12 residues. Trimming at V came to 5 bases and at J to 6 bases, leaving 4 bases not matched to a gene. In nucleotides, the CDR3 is TGTGCCTGGGCCCGACAGGGCAATGAGCAGTTCTTC. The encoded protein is CAWARQGNEQFF.

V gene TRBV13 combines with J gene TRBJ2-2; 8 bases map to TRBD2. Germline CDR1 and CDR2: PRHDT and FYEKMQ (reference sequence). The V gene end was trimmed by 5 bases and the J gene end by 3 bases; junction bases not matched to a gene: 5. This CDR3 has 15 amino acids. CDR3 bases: TGTGCCAGCAGCCCCGGGAGGGCCTACACCGGGGAGCTGTTTTTT. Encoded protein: CASSPGRAYTGELFF.

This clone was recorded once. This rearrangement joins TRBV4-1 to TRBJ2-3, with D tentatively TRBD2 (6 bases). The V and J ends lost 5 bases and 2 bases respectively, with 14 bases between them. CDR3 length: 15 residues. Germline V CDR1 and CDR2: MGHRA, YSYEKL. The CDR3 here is CASSLFGGNTDTQYF. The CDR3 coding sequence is TGCGCCAGCAGCTTATTCGGGGGAAACACAGATACGCAGTATTTT.

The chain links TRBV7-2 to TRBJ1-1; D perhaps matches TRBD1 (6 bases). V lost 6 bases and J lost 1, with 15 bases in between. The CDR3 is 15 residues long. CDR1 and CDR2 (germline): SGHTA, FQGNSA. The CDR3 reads CASRTSHRANTEAFF. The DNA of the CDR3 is TGTGCCAGCAGGACCTCCCACAGGGCGAACACTGAAGCTTTCTTT.

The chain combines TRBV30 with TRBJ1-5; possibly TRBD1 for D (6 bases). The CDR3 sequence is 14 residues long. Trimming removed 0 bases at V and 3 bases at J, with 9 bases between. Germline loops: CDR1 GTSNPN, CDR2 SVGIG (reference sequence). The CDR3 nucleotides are TGTGCCTGGAGTGTTACAGGGTCCAATCAGCCCCAGCATTTT. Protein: CAWSVTGSNQPQHF.

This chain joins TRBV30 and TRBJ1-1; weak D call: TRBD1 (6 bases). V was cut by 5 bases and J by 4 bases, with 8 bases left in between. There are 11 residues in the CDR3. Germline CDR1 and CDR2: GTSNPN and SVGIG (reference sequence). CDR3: CAWLGGTEAFF. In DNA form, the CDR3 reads TGTGCCTGGTTAGGGGGCACTGAAGCTTTCTTT.

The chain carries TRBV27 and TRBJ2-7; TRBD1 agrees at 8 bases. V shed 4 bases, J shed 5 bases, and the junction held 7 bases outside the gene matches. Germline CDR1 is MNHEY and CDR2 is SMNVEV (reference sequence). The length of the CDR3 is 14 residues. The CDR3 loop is CASSWGQAQNEQYF. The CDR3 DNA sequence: TGTGCCAGCAGTTGGGGACAGGCCCAGAACGAGCAGTACTTC.

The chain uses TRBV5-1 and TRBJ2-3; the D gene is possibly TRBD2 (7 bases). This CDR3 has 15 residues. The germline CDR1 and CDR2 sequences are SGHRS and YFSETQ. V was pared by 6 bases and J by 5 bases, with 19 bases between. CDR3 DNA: TGCGCCAGCACCCCTGGGGGGGGCGGTAGAGATACGCAGTATTTT. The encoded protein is CASTPGGGGRDTQYF.

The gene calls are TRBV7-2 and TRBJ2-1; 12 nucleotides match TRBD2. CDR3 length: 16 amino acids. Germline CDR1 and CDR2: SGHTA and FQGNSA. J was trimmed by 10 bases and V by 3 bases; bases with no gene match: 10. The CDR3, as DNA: TGTGCCAGCAGCTTTCCCCTAGCGGGAGGGCCTAGAGAGCAGTTCTTC. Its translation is CASSFPLAGGPREQFF.